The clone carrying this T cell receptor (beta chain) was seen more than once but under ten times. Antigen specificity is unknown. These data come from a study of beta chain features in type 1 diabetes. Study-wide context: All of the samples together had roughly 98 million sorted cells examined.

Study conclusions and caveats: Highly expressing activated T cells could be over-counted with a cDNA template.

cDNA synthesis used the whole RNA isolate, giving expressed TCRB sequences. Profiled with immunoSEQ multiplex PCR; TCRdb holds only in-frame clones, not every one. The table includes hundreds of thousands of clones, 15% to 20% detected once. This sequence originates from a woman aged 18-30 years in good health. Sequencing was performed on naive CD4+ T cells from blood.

Written as DNA, the CDR3 is TGTGCCAGCAGCCAACCCCAGGGGGGACACAATCAGCCCCAGCATTTT. This sequence encodes CASSQPQGGHNQPQHF. This chain joins TRBV14 and TRBJ1-5, with 7 bases fitting TRBD1. The CDR3 is 16 amino acids. Germline CDR1 is SGHDN and CDR2 is FVKESK. The junction had 7 bases not matched to a gene; V was cut back by 2 bases and J by 3 bases.